The 23 T cell receptor beta chains in this list originate from one sample, sequenced in a study of Graves' ophthalmopathy and Graves' hyperthyroidism. Amplified TCR beta CDR3 regions were obtained using RNA transcripts as template. HTBI primers primed a first-round RT-PCR, and a second-round multiplex PCR followed. TCRdb reprocessed the multiplex PCR reads via MiXCR and lists one record per CDR3 protein. The data contain around 600,000 distinct CDR3 sequences, under 50% of them singletons. The sequencing sample was made of peripheral blood. These receptors originate from an adult man with Graves' ophthalmopathy.

This chain connects TRBV24-1 to TRBJ2-7; D may be TRBD1 (6 bases). V lost 3 bases and J lost 3, with 11 bases in between. The CDR3 extends over 14 amino acids. Per the germline V gene, CDR1 is KGHDR and CDR2 is SFDVKD. CDR3 loop: CATSDPPGDYEQYF. The CDR3 DNA follows: TGTGCCACCAGTGATCCTCCAGGGGACTACGAGCAGTACTTC.

At least ten counts were recorded for this clonotype. V usage is TRBV7-2 and J usage is TRBJ2-2; tentatively, D is TRBD2 (6 bases). CDR3 length equals 13 residues. With 3 bases removed from V and 6 bases from J, the gap between germline ends came to 8 bases. Germline values: CDR1 SGHTA, CDR2 FQGNSA. The CDR3 spells CASSLWGAGELFF. The CDR3 nucleotides read TGTGCCAGCAGCTTGTGGGGGGCCGGGGAGCTGTTTTTT.

This clonotype was observed many times. CDR3 sequence reads: CASRKTGVENTIYF. The CDR3 DNA is TGTGCCAGCAGGAAGACAGGGGTCGAAAACACCATATATTTT. This sequence joins TRBV12-3 or TRBV12-4 and TRBJ1-3; 8 nucleotides agree with TRBD1. The CDR3 extends over 14 amino acids. Trimming removed 6 bases from V and 6 bases from J; junction bases left unmatched: 7.

The genes are TRBV10-3 and TRBJ1-3; D perhaps matches TRBD1 (5 bases). The germline V gene encodes CDR1 ENHRY and CDR2 SYGVKD. Trimming took 6 bases from V and 8 from J, leaving 14 bases between them. CDR3 size: 13 residues. As DNA, the CDR3 is TGTGCCATCAGCGAGGGGAGGGCGCACACCATATATTTT. Translating gives CAISEGRAHTIYF.

This clonotype was seen repeatedly, ten times or more. The chain has TRBV11-2 and TRBJ1-3; D not certain. Germline assignment: CDR1 SGHAT and CDR2 FQNNGV. V lost 1 base and J lost 4, with 8 bases in between. The CDR3 is 14 residues long. CDR3 protein: CASSLGSKGNTIYF. Here the CDR3 DNA reads TGTGCCAGCAGCTTAGGATCGAAGGGAAACACCATATATTTT.

As regards this clonotype: The junction differs from germline at one of its ends, possibly a read error. The chain combines TRBV7-2 with TRBJ2-7; D ambiguous. Per the germline V gene, CDR1 is SGHTA and CDR2 is FQGNSA. This CDR3 region has 13 residues. The CDR3 DNA follows: TGCGCCAGCAGCTTAGTTATGGCCTACGAGCAGTACTTC. Residues: CASSLVMAYEQYF.

This clonotype was seen many times. The chain combines TRBV20-1 with TRBJ2-5; 7 bases are a match to TRBD2. CDR3 length equals 19 residues. Trimming removed 0 bases from V and 0 bases from J; junction bases left unmatched: 16. Germline V lookup: CDR1 DFQATT, CDR2 SNEGSKA (reference sequence). In DNA form, the CDR3 reads TGCAGTGCTAGAGATCACGGTGGGGTAGGGCGGGGGAACCAAGAGACCCAGTACTTC. Amino acid sequence: CSARDHGGVGRGNQETQYF.

Many counts were recorded for this clonotype. The rearrangement uses TRBV7-8 and TRBJ1-6; a possible D gene is TRBD1 (6 bases). Trimming stripped 2 bases from V and 6 bases from J, with 17 bases between. The CDR3 loop spans 17 amino acids. Germline V lookup: CDR1 SGHVS, CDR2 FQNEAQ. This chain's CDR3 is CASSLPPGGAGNSPLHF. In DNA form, the CDR3 reads TGTGCCAGCAGCTTACCCCCGGGGGGGGCAGGTAATTCACCCCTCCACTTT.

This clonotype was detected a few times. V and J are TRBV5-1 and TRBJ2-7; no firm D call. The CDR3 is 13 residues long. The germline CDR1 and CDR2 sequences are SGHRS and YFSETQ. Trimming shortened V by 1 base and J by 1 base, and 6 bases separated the two germline ends. CDR3 in DNA: TGCGCCAGCAGCTTGAGGATGTCCTACGAGCAGTACTTC. Translating gives CASSLRMSYEQYF.

This clonotype occurred many times. The J gene is TRBJ2-7, the V gene TRBV5-1; 10 bases are a match to TRBD1. J gave up 6 bases and V 4 bases, and 7 bases lay outside the gene matches. The CDR3 loop spans 14 amino acids. Germline CDR1 SGHRS, CDR2 YFSETQ. The CDR3 DNA reads as TGCGCCAGCAGCCCCAGGGACAGGGGAACCGAGCAGTACTTC. Translated, it gives CASSPRDRGTEQYF.

This clonotype was counted between two and nine times. The chain couples TRBV20-1 to TRBJ2-2; 11 positions agree with TRBD1. V was clipped by 2 bases and J by 12 bases; unmatched bases: 8. CDR1 DFQATT and CDR2 SNEGSKA come from the germline V gene (reference sequence). This CDR3 has 14 residues. In DNA, the CDR3 is TGCAGTGCTAGACGGGGACAGGGGGAGGGAAAGCTGTTTTTT. Translation: CSARRGQGEGKLFF.

This clonotype appeared many times. V and J are TRBV7-9 and TRBJ2-5; D gene unclear. The CDR3 has 15 residues. Deletions cut 5 bases from V and 0 bases from J, with 13 bases between. In germline, CDR1 is SEHNR, CDR2 FQNEAQ (reference sequence). The CDR3 sequence is CASSGPQAYQETQYF. The CDR3 region has the DNA TGTGCCAGCAGCGGACCCCAGGCGTACCAAGAGACCCAGTACTTC.

This clonotype was seen many times. The genes are TRBV10-3 and TRBJ2-7; tentative D call: TRBD1 (5 bases). V gave up 6 bases and J gave up 1 base, with 10 bases separating them. There are 13 residues in the CDR3. CDR1 and CDR2 (germline): ENHRY, SYGVKD. The CDR3: CAIRATESYEQYF. CDR3 nucleotide sequence: TGTGCCATCAGAGCGACAGAATCCTACGAGCAGTACTTC.

The chain recombines TRBV29-1 with TRBJ1-2; D ambiguous. This CDR3 is built from 11 residues. V gave up 7 bases and J gave up 3 bases, with 9 bases separating them. Germline CDR1 reads SQVTM; CDR2 reads ANQGSEA. The CDR3, as DNA: TGCAGCGGGAGAGAGGACTATGGCTACACCTTC. Amino acid sequence: CSGREDYGYTF.

The CDR3 sequence: CASSLSSQRDLPLHF. DNA of the CDR3: TGTGCCAGCAGTTTATCGTCACAGCGGGATTTACCCCTCCACTTT. The rearrangement links TRBV6-5 to TRBJ1-6; D gene unclear. The CDR3 consists of 15 residues. CDR1 is MNHEY, CDR2 SVGAGI, per germline. The ends were cut back, 4 bases at V and 12 bases at J, with 19 bases in the middle.

The chain combines TRBV20-1 with TRBJ1-5, with unresolved D. The length of the CDR3 is 14 residues. Trimming took off 5 bases at V and 8 bases at J, with 19 bases between the two ends. Germline-derived CDR1 and CDR2 are DFQATT and SNEGSKA (reference sequence). CDR3 sequence: CSAGIGPIYKPQHF. The CDR3 nucleotides read TGCAGTGCTGGAATCGGACCGATCTACAAGCCCCAGCATTTT.

The rearrangement uses TRBV5-8 and TRBJ2-6; weak D call: TRBD1 (7 bases). This CDR3 comprises 18 residues. Trimming left V 5 bases short and J 4 bases short, with 22 bases between. Germline V lookup: CDR1 SGHTS, CDR2 YDEGEE. The CDR3: CASRNRGRGGPGANVLTF. CDR3 coding DNA: TGTGCCAGCAGGAACAGGGGCCGGGGAGGTCCCGGGGCCAACGTCCTGACTTTC.

This clonotype was observed at least ten times. This chain links TRBV19 with TRBJ1-3; D unresolved. The CDR3 is 14 amino acids. The germline gives CDR1 LNHDA, CDR2 SQIVND (reference sequence). V was cut by 3 bases and J by 8 bases, with 14 bases left in between. The CDR3 loop is CASSIGQDADTIYF. CDR3 nucleotides: TGTGCCAGTAGTATCGGGCAGGACGCGGACACCATATATTTT.

In this sample, this clonotype turned up many times. The genes are TRBV24-1 and TRBJ1-5, with D unclear. Trimming stripped 3 bases from V and 3 bases from J, with 8 bases between. The length of the CDR3 is 14 residues. Germline CDR1 and CDR2: KGHDR and SFDVKD. CDR3 coding DNA: TGTGCCACCAGTGATCCTTCGGACAATCAGCCCCAGCATTTT. It specifies CATSDPSDNQPQHF.

This clonotype appeared a single time. Here the CDR3 DNA reads TGCAGCGTGAGGGGGACGTACCCTGAAGCTTTCTTT. This translates into CSVRGTYPEAFF. The chain carries TRBV29-1 and TRBJ1-1, with D possibly matching TRBD1 (6 bases). The germline V gene has CDR1 SQVTM and CDR2 ANQGSEA. The V and J ends lost 6 bases and 6 bases respectively, with 14 bases between them. This CDR3 is built from 12 residues.

This clonotype was picked up many times. The rearrangement joins TRBV10-3 to TRBJ1-1; 7 nucleotides match TRBD1. J lost 1 base, V lost 6 bases, and 5 bases had no gene match. CDR1 is ENHRY and CDR2 is SYGVKD in the germline V gene. CDR3 length equals 14 residues. The CDR3 region has the DNA TGTGCCATCAGAGGGGGACAGTCGAACACTGAAGCTTTCTTT. Residues: CAIRGGQSNTEAFF.

This chain links TRBV24-1 with TRBJ1-1; D is perhaps TRBD1 (5 bases). V lost 6 bases, J lost 13 bases, and 14 bases lay in between. CDR1 and CDR2 from the germline V gene are KGHDR and SFDVKD. The CDR3 spans 11 residues. CDR3 sequence (DNA): TGTGCCACCAGTTCGGGGGTGGACGTTTTCTTT. It is translated as CATSSGVDVFF.

This clonotype was picked up many times. The chain is built from TRBV19 and TRBJ1-1; D might be TRBD1 (6 bases). This CDR3 is built from 14 residues. From germline, CDR1 is LNHDA and CDR2 SQIVND (reference sequence). V lost 7 bases, J lost 6 bases, and 18 bases lay in between. The CDR3 protein is CASTTENRVAEAFF. The CDR3 DNA reads as TGTGCCAGTACCACCGAGAACAGGGTCGCTGAAGCTTTCTTT.